The 27 T cell receptor beta chains given below trace back to one sample, sequenced in a study of blood T cell repertoires in COVID-19. Clones were sequenced by immunoSEQ multiplex PCR, and TCRdb holds only the in-frame ones, with some missing. The table lists fewer than 150,000 clones, 85% of them singletons. The sequenced material came from peripheral blood. The receptors here all came from a human donor in a cohort sampled during active COVID-19.

V is TRBV6-5 and J is TRBJ2-6; D gene uncertain. Germline V lookup: CDR1 MNHEY, CDR2 SVGAGI. V dropped 7 bases and J dropped 2 bases, with 9 bases sitting between them. The CDR3 has 14 residues. The CDR3 loop reads CASIRGPGANVLTF. The CDR3 region has the DNA TGTGCCAGCATTCGTGGGCCTGGGGCCAACGTCCTGACTTTC.

The chain couples TRBV9 to TRBJ1-6; tentative D call: TRBD1 (5 bases). CDR3 length: 19 amino acids. Germline V gene lookup returns CDR1 SGDLS and CDR2 YYNGEE. Trimming removed 4 bases at V and 0 bases at J, with 20 bases between. The CDR3 DNA is TGTGCCAGCAGCTCCCGGGACTCAAGGCCTAGCTCCTATAATTCACCCCTCCACTTT. This encodes CASSSRDSRPSSYNSPLHF.

The rearrangement uses TRBV4-3 and TRBJ2-6; D call uncertain. CDR3 length equals 17 residues. CDR1 LGHNA and CDR2 YSLEER come from the germline V gene. Trimming took 4 bases from V and 0 from J, leaving 13 bases between them. This CDR3 reads CASSPPRQASGANVLTF. The CDR3 DNA is TGCGCCAGCAGCCCCCCTCGGCAGGCCTCTGGGGCCAACGTCCTGACTTTC.

The chain links TRBV19 to TRBJ1-6; 10 bases match TRBD1. With V trimmed by 7 bases and J by 9 bases, 9 bases remained unmatched. This CDR3 has 15 residues. Germline CDR1 LNHDA, CDR2 SQIVND (reference sequence). The CDR3 region has the DNA TGTGCCAGTAAAACGGCCGGGACAGGGGTTTCACCCCTCCACTTT. This translates into CASKTAGTGVSPLHF.

The chain's CDR3 is CASATGVGGYTF. The CDR3 region has the DNA TGTGCCAGTGCCACAGGGGTTGGCGGCTACACCTTC. The chain uses TRBV27 and TRBJ1-2, with 7 bases matching TRBD1. This CDR3 is built from 12 residues. V lost 9 bases and J lost 8; bases outside the gene matches: 9. Germline CDR1 reads MNHEY; CDR2 reads SMNVEV (reference sequence).

This clone was seen many times. The chain is built from TRBV19 and TRBJ1-5; D is perhaps TRBD1 (6 bases). Deletions cut 5 bases from V and 0 bases from J, with 8 bases between. This CDR3 is built from 14 residues. Germline loops: CDR1 LNHDA, CDR2 SQIVND (reference sequence). The CDR3 reads CASSSGDSNQPQHF. The CDR3 region has the DNA TGTGCCAGTAGTTCAGGGGATAGCAATCAGCCCCAGCATTTT.

The chain recombines TRBV18 with TRBJ2-6; 9 bases are shared with TRBD1. The CDR3 extends over 20 amino acids. Germline loops: CDR1 KGHSH, CDR2 LQKENI. The V segment lost 4 bases and the J segment 0 bases; nucleotides outside the gene matches: 13. In nucleotides, the CDR3 is TGTGCCAGCTCACAGAGGACAGGGGCCGCCCGAATCTCTGGGGCCAACGTCCTGACTTTC. This gives the protein CASSQRTGAARISGANVLTF.

This clone turned up a few times. This sequence joins TRBV4-3 and TRBJ2-3, with 12 bases aligning to TRBD2. V gave up 1 base and J gave up 0 bases; unmatched junction bases: 5. The CDR3 spans 18 residues. Germline-derived CDR1 and CDR2 are LGHNA and YSLEER. The CDR3 nucleotides read TGCGCCAGCAGCCAAGGAGGGACTAGCGGGTTAAGCACAGATACGCAGTATTTT. This codes for CASSQGGTSGLSTDTQYF.

This chain links TRBV7-2 with TRBJ2-1, with 7 nucleotides matching TRBD2. Germline lookup yields CDR1 SGHTA and CDR2 FQGNSA. The V gene end was trimmed by 4 bases and the J gene end by 0 bases; junction bases not matched to a gene: 6. The CDR3 consists of 16 residues. CDR3 coding DNA: TGTGCCAGCAGCTCCCAGCGGGAAAGCTCCTACAATGAGCAGTTCTTC. It is translated as CASSSQRESSYNEQFF.

This clone has only one observation. The CDR3 DNA sequence: TGTGCCAGCAGCGTCAGCGCCTCGGGACAGAATGCGTTGGCGCAGTACTTC. It yields the protein CASSVSASGQNALAQYF. The rearrangement uses TRBV9 and TRBJ2-7, with 7 bases lining up with TRBD1. With V trimmed by 2 bases and J by 9 bases, 20 bases remained unmatched. Germline V lookup: CDR1 SGDLS, CDR2 YYNGEE. The CDR3 loop spans 17 amino acids.

The V gene is TRBV11-2, the J gene TRBJ2-7; unclear D gene. Germline V gene data show CDR1 as SGHAT and CDR2 as FQNNGV. V was clipped by 4 bases and J by 4 bases, with 8 bases between them. This CDR3 region has 12 residues. As DNA, the CDR3 is TGTGCCAGCAGCTCCGGAGTTTACGAGCAGTACTTC. Translating it yields CASSSGVYEQYF.

The CDR3 loop is CATSYKGLIDGYEQYV. The CDR3 DNA sequence: TGTGCCACCAGTTACAAAGGACTGATAGACGGTTACGAGCAGTACGTC. The chain recombines TRBV24-1 with TRBJ2-7, with D possibly being TRBD2 (5 bases). There are 16 residues in the CDR3. CDR1 is KGHDR, CDR2 SFDVKD, per germline. The V end lost 6 bases, the J end lost 4 bases, and 21 bases lay between the germline ends.

This chain connects TRBV15 to TRBJ2-7; 7 positions match TRBD1. CDR1 is LNHNV and CDR2 is YYDKDF in the germline V gene (reference sequence). V lost 4 bases and J lost 0; bases outside the gene matches: 12. The CDR3 length is 17 residues. The chain's CDR3 is CATSNVDRDRYSYEQYV. DNA for the CDR3: TGTGCCACCAGCAACGTAGACCGGGACAGATACTCCTACGAGCAGTACGTC.

CDR3 region: CASSSAGPGELFF. In DNA form, the CDR3 reads TGTGCCAGCAGTTCTGCGGGGCCTGGGGAGCTGTTTTTT. The rearrangement links TRBV27 to TRBJ2-2, with a tentative D call TRBD2 (6 bases). Trimming left V 4 bases short and J 8 bases short, with 11 bases between. Looked up from germline, CDR1 is MNHEY and CDR2 is SMNVEV (reference sequence). The CDR3 contains 13 residues.

The chain is built from TRBV18 and TRBJ2-5, with TRBD2 matching 10 bases. The CDR3 contains 16 residues. V shed 3 bases and J 5 bases; nucleotides not matched to a gene: 9. Germline lookup yields CDR1 KGHSH and CDR2 LQKENI. Here the CDR3 DNA reads TGTGCCAGCTCACCCGGAAGCGGGAGGGCCGGGGAGACCCAGTACTTC. The encoded protein is CASSPGSGRAGETQYF.

This chain uses TRBV7-3 with TRBJ1-6, with 9 bases fitting TRBD1. The length of the CDR3 is 15 residues. V dropped 2 bases and J dropped 13; count of bases not matched to a gene: 9. Per germline, CDR1 SGHTA and CDR2 FQGTGA. The CDR3 loop reads CASSLGQGTGFPLHF. As DNA, the CDR3 is TGTGCCAGCAGCTTAGGACAGGGGACTGGGTTCCCCCTCCACTTT. The entire variable domain, with the rest obtained from reference TRBV7-3 and TRBJ1-6, is as follows: GAGVSQTPSNKVTEKGKYVELRCDPISGHTALYWYRQSLGQGPEFLIYFQGTGAADDSGLPNDRFFAVRPEGSVSTLKIQRTERGDSAVYLCASSLGQGTGFPLHFGNGTRLTVT.

This chain links TRBV27 with TRBJ2-2; 10 bases map to TRBD1. The length of the CDR3 is 18 residues. In germline, CDR1 is MNHEY, CDR2 SMNVEV (reference sequence). V was clipped by 5 bases and J by 1 base; unmatched bases: 10. The CDR3 DNA follows: TGTGCCAGCAGTGTATGGGCAGGACAGGGGGGGAACACCGGGGAGCTGTTTTTT. Its translation: CASSVWAGQGGNTGELFF.

The chain carries TRBV5-4 and TRBJ2-5; D is possibly TRBD2 (6 bases). The V end lost 4 bases, the J end lost 7 bases, and 14 bases lay between the germline ends. The CDR3 has 13 residues. Germline V CDR1 and CDR2: SGHNT, YYREEE (reference sequence). The DNA of the CDR3 is TGTGCCAGCAGCAAGGAGGGGCCCTCGACCCAGTACTTC. Its translation: CASSKEGPSTQYF.

J is TRBJ2-3 and V is TRBV5-4; 11 nucleotides match TRBD2. With V trimmed by 0 bases and J by 2 bases, 11 bases remained unmatched. CDR1 SGHNT and CDR2 YYREEE come from the germline V gene (reference sequence). CDR3 length: 19 amino acids. The CDR3 coding sequence is TGTGCCAGCAGCTTGGGGGGGCTAGCGGGAGGTTCTACCACAGATACGCAGTATTTT. It is translated as CASSLGGLAGGSTTDTQYF.

The V and J genes are TRBV30 and TRBJ2-3, with 9 nucleotides matching TRBD1. With V trimmed by 3 bases and J by 1 base, 2 bases remained unmatched. CDR3 length: 14 amino acids. The germline gives CDR1 GTSNPN, CDR2 SVGIG (reference sequence). In DNA form, the CDR3 reads TGTGCCTGGAGACGGACAGGGGGCACAGATACGCAGTATTTT. It encodes CAWRRTGGTDTQYF.

J is TRBJ2-5 and V is TRBV7-2; 7 bases fit TRBD1. The CDR3 runs 13 residues. Per germline, CDR1 SGHTA and CDR2 FQGNSA. Unmatched junction bases numbered 5, after V lost 6 bases and J lost 4 bases. CDR3 in amino acids: CASSLRTGETQYF. The CDR3 DNA reads as TGTGCCAGCAGTTTACGGACAGGAGAGACCCAGTACTTC.

The chain joins TRBV6-5 to TRBJ1-2; 7 bases fit TRBD1. V lost 7 bases, J lost 8 bases, and 10 bases stayed unmatched. The germline V gene encodes CDR1 MNHEY and CDR2 SVGAGI. The CDR3 spans 13 residues. CDR3 sequence reads: CASTTGQGGGYTF. The DNA for the CDR3 is TGTGCCAGCACCACAGGGCAGGGGGGCGGCTACACCTTC.

This rearrangement joins TRBV27 to TRBJ2-1, with D tentatively TRBD2 (6 bases). Trimming stripped 6 bases from V and 6 bases from J, with 9 bases between. Per germline, CDR1 MNHEY and CDR2 SMNVEV (reference sequence). The CDR3 totals 12 residues. CDR3 residues: CASRRDFNEQFF. CDR3 bases: TGTGCCAGCAGAAGGGACTTCAATGAGCAGTTCTTC.

The chain employs TRBV30 and TRBJ2-2; possible D gene TRBD1, 7 bases. Germline assignment: CDR1 GTSNPN and CDR2 SVGIG (reference sequence). This CDR3 is 16 amino acids long. Trimming left V 2 bases short and J 2 bases short, with 15 bases between. The chain's CDR3 is CAWSLGGTANTGELFF. The DNA for the CDR3 is TGTGCCTGGAGTTTAGGCGGGACAGCCAACACCGGGGAGCTGTTTTTT.

V gene TRBV6-5 combines with J gene TRBJ2-7, with 9 bases fitting TRBD2. Germline CDR1 is MNHEY and CDR2 is SVGAGI. The CDR3 is 15 amino acids. J was trimmed by 3 bases and V by 5 bases; bases with no gene match: 8. CDR3 DNA sequence: TGTGCCAGCAGTCCCCCTTTAGCGGGGGTCTACGAGCAGTACTTC. Its translation: CASSPPLAGVYEQYF.

The chain has TRBV5-4 and TRBJ1-2, with TRBD1 matching 9 bases. V shed 5 bases and J 4 bases; nucleotides not matched to a gene: 12. Per germline, CDR1 SGHNT and CDR2 YYREEE (reference sequence). This CDR3 spans 16 amino acids. In nucleotides, the CDR3 is TGTGCCAGCAGATGGACAGGGGACCCTTCCTCCTATGGCTACACCTTC. It is translated as CASRWTGDPSSYGYTF.

The V call is TRBV3-1 (or the pseudogene TRBV3-2), the J call TRBJ2-7; 9 bases are a match to TRBD2. Germline assignment: CDR1 LGHDT and CDR2 YNNKEL (reference sequence). The CDR3 is 15 residues long. With 1 base clipped from V and 1 base from J, the junction kept 2 bases outside the gene matches. Here the CDR3 reads CASSQAAGGSYEQYF. The CDR3 DNA follows: TGTGCCAGCAGCCAAGCGGCGGGGGGGTCCTACGAGCAGTACTTC.